The sample holds a few counts of the clone carrying this T cell receptor beta chain. Its specificity is not known. The sample belongs to a study of early T cells in non-severe SARS-CoV-2 infection. Trimming stripped 8 bases from V and 5 bases from J, with 18 bases between. The V gene's germline CDR1 is ENHRY and CDR2 SYGVKD. This CDR3 has 14 residues. Attachment of unique molecular identifiers was made to individual cDNA molecules. MiXCR, applied by TCRdb to the 5' RACE reads, yields one record per CDR3 protein. The data show some 120,000 distinct CDR3 sequences, around 14% seen once. General observations from the study: VDJdb matches were skewed toward anti-spike CD8 T cell responses.

The sequence was obtained from an adult who was a healthcare worker with PCR-confirmed SARS-CoV-2 infection or an uninfected control (not recorded which). Sequencing used whole blood. This chain joins TRBV10-3 and TRBJ1-1; no reliable D call. The CDR3 loop is CAIGGGLLGTEAFF. In DNA form, the CDR3 reads TGTGCCATCGGAGGCGGCCTCCTTGGAACTGAAGCTTTCTTT.